The 27 T cell receptor beta chains reported below all come from one sample, sequenced in a study of identical twins. TCRdb ran MiXCR on the 5' RACE reads and lists one entry per CDR3 protein. The sample lists about 200,000 distinct CDR3 sequences; less than 10% were seen once. Sample: memory (CD45RO+) T cells sorted from blood. These receptors were obtained from a woman aged 18-29 years in good health.

The table lists this clonotype with many counts. The chain is built from TRBV5-1 and TRBJ1-1; tentatively, D is TRBD1 (5 bases). Germline CDR1 reads SGHRS; CDR2 reads YFSETQ. V gave up 4 bases and J gave up 2 bases, with 12 bases separating them. This CDR3 has 14 amino acids. This CDR3 reads CASSPTRDNTEAFF. The CDR3 bases are TGCGCCAGCAGCCCGACCCGGGACAACACTGAAGCTTTCTTT.

This clonotype came up a few times. This chain joins TRBV20-1 and TRBJ2-5; possibly TRBD1 or TRBD2 for D (5 bases each). V dropped 3 bases and J dropped 1 base, with 12 bases sitting between them. This CDR3 region has 14 residues. Per the germline V gene, CDR1 is DFQATT and CDR2 is SNEGSKA (reference sequence). Written as DNA, the CDR3 is TGCAGTGCTAGCGACGGGGCCTTCCAAGAGACCCAGTACTTC. Translated: CSASDGAFQETQYF.

In this sample, this clonotype turned up a few times. The rearrangement joins TRBV29-1 to TRBJ1-4, with TRBD1 matching 7 bases. This CDR3 contains 13 residues. V was pared by 7 bases and J by 7 bases, with 9 bases of the junction left unmatched. Germline CDR1 is SQVTM and CDR2 is ANQGSEA. In DNA form, the CDR3 reads TGCAGCGGAACACAGGGGCGGGGTGAAAAACTGTTTTTT. This sequence encodes CSGTQGRGEKLFF. The complete variable domain, with remaining parts taken from reference TRBV29-1 and TRBJ1-4, reads SAVISQKPSRDICQRGTSLTIQCQVDSQVTMMFWYRQQPGQSLTLIATANQGSEATYESGFVIDKFPISRPNLTFSTLTVSNMSPEDSSIYLCSGTQGRGEKLFFGSGTQLSVL.

Concerning this clonotype: This may stem from a read error, because a much larger clone lies one nucleotide away. The chain employs TRBV4-3 and TRBJ2-1; TRBD2 matches at 9 bases. CDR1 LGHNA and CDR2 YSLEER come from the germline V gene. CDR3 length: 17 residues. The CDR3 DNA reads TGCACCAGCAGCCAAGGTGCTAGCGGGATGGGAAGCGATGAGCAGTTCTTC. Its translation: CTSSQGASGMGSDEQFF.

This clonotype turned up a few times. The rearrangement joins TRBV12-3 or TRBV12-4 to TRBJ1-6; 7 nucleotides match TRBD1. This CDR3 has 14 residues. After removal of 8 bases from V and 5 bases from J, the junction contained 6 bases not matched to a gene. The CDR3 region has the DNA TGTGCCAGCCTGGGACAGATCAATAATTCACCCCTCCACTTT. It specifies CASLGQINNSPLHF.

This clonotype has only a few counts. The chain recombines TRBV3-1 with TRBJ2-1; 8 nucleotides match TRBD2. Germline CDR1 LGHDT, CDR2 YNNKEL (reference sequence). The CDR3 length is 18 residues. V shed 6 bases and J 2 bases; nucleotides not matched to a gene: 15. In nucleotides, the CDR3 is TGTGCCAGCAGTAAGGGCCTAGCGGGCCACCTGACCTACAATGAGCAGTTCTTC. Its protein product is CASSKGLAGHLTYNEQFF.

A word on this clonotype: A single base separates this from a much larger clone, so it may be a read error. V is TRBV6-4 and J is TRBJ2-3, with 10 bases identical to TRBD2. Germline V CDR1 and CDR2: MRHNA, SNTAGT. The junction had 1 base not matched to a gene; V was cut back by 0 bases and J by 4 bases. The CDR3 contains 15 residues. The DNA for the CDR3 is TGTGCCAGCAGTGACTCTAGCGGGGGGCCAGATACGCAGTATTTT. Translation: CASSDSSGGPDTQYF.

V and J are TRBV5-1 and TRBJ2-1; D may correspond to TRBD1 or TRBD2 (6 bases each). Germline-derived CDR1 and CDR2 are SGHRS and YFSETQ. V was trimmed by 7 bases and J by 12 bases, leaving 17 bases between them. This CDR3 comprises 12 residues. This CDR3 reads CASGGQGSGQFF. Written as DNA, the CDR3 is TGCGCCAGCGGGGGGCAGGGTTCCGGGCAGTTCTTC.

This clonotype was recorded at least ten times. The chain combines TRBV20-1 with TRBJ1-5; D is unresolved. CDR1 and CDR2 (germline): DFQATT, SNEGSKA (reference sequence). The V end lost 3 bases, the J end lost 5 bases, and 8 bases lay between the germline ends. This CDR3 region has 12 residues. For the CDR3, the DNA is TGCAGTGCTAGCGCACTACATCAGCCCCAGCATTTT. Translated: CSASALHQPQHF.

The chain uses TRBV30 and TRBJ2-1, with no clear D. Germline V gives CDR1 GTSNPN, CDR2 SVGIG (reference sequence). The CDR3 is 12 amino acids. Trimming left V 0 bases short and J 8 bases short, with 8 bases between. CDR3 amino acids: CAWSVGWDEQFF. CDR3 nucleotide sequence: TGTGCCTGGAGTGTAGGGTGGGATGAGCAGTTCTTC. Filled out from reference TRBV30 and TRBJ2-1, the complete variable domain reads SQTIHQWPATLVQPVGSPLSLECTVEGTSNPNLYWYRQAAGRGLQLLFYSVGIGQISSEVPQNLSASRPQDRQFILSSKKLLLSDSGFYLCAWSVGWDEQFFGPGTRLTVL.

V and J are TRBV18 and TRBJ2-5, with a possible D match to TRBD1 (5 bases). V lost 2 bases to trimming and J lost 3 bases, with 16 bases between them. The length of the CDR3 is 16 residues. The germline CDR1 and CDR2 sequences are KGHSH and LQKENI. This CDR3 is CASSPREQAGEETQYF. The CDR3 DNA reads TGTGCCAGCTCACCAAGGGAACAGGCTGGTGAAGAGACCCAGTACTTC.

This clonotype was detected many times. The DNA of the CDR3 is TGCGCCAGCAGCTTGAGGAGGGCGAACACTGAAGCTTTCTTT. The encoded protein is CASSLRRANTEAFF. The chain recombines TRBV5-1 with TRBJ1-1; D is unresolved. Germline-derived CDR1 and CDR2 are SGHRS and YFSETQ. V was cut by 1 base and J by 1 base, with 8 bases left in between. The CDR3 consists of 14 residues.

This rearrangement joins TRBV10-3 to TRBJ2-7; D not certain. V shed 0 bases and J shed 0 bases, with 12 bases lying between them. The CDR3 is 16 amino acids. From germline, CDR1 is ENHRY and CDR2 SYGVKD. CDR3 sequence (DNA): TGTGCCATCAGTGAGTCGCTTGCGCCTACCTCCTACGAGCAGTACTTC. Its protein product is CAISESLAPTSYEQYF.

This clonotype was counted between two and nine times. This chain connects TRBV10-3 to TRBJ1-3; 7 bases agree with TRBD1. The CDR3 spans 13 residues. Germline lookup yields CDR1 ENHRY and CDR2 SYGVKD. With 10 bases clipped from V and 0 bases from J, the junction kept 3 bases outside the gene matches. CDR3 protein: CATSGGSGNTIYF. Here the CDR3 DNA reads TGTGCCACCTCAGGGGGCTCTGGAAACACCATATATTTT.

DNA for the CDR3: TGCGCCAGCAGCTTGTCCCCAGGGGGCATGAACACTGAAGCTTTCTTT. Protein: CASSLSPGGMNTEAFF. The rearrangement joins TRBV5-1 to TRBJ1-1, with TRBD1 matching over 8 bases. The germline V gene encodes CDR1 SGHRS and CDR2 YFSETQ. J was trimmed by 0 bases and V by 1 base; bases with no gene match: 5. The CDR3 runs 16 residues.

This clonotype was seen many times. The V and J genes are TRBV7-2 and TRBJ2-3; 8 bases align to TRBD2. The CDR3 contains 15 residues. V shed 6 bases, J shed 3 bases, and the junction held 8 bases outside the gene matches. From germline, CDR1 is SGHTA and CDR2 FQGNSA. For the CDR3, the DNA is TGTGCCAGCAGTCTGAGCGGGAGCGGAACAGATACGCAGTATTTT. This codes for CASSLSGSGTDTQYF.

In this sample, this clonotype turned up a few times. The chain employs TRBV12-3 or TRBV12-4 and TRBJ1-5; 9 positions match TRBD1. J gave up 5 bases and V 6 bases, and 5 bases lay outside the gene matches. The CDR3 consists of 14 residues. The CDR3 DNA follows: TGTGCCAGCAGCGGGACAGGGAGTTATCAGCCCCAGCATTTT. This encodes CASSGTGSYQPQHF.

The V and J genes are TRBV20-1 and TRBJ2-3, with 9 nucleotides matching TRBD2. The germline V gene has CDR1 DFQATT and CDR2 SNEGSKA (reference sequence). The CDR3 length is 12 residues. J lost 12 bases, V lost 5 bases, and 9 bases had no gene match. CDR3: CSAVSGSFQQYF. As DNA, the CDR3 is TGCAGTGCTGTTAGCGGGAGCTTTCAACAGTATTTT.

The DNA for the CDR3 is TGTGCCAGCAGTAAGAGCGGGGGTTCGAAGTTCTTC. Amino acid sequence: CASSKSGGSKFF. The gene calls are TRBV2 and TRBJ2-1, with 8 bases lining up with TRBD2. CDR3 size: 12 residues. Germline V gene data show CDR1 as SNHLY and CDR2 as FYNNEI. V was pared by 5 bases and J by 14 bases, with 8 bases of the junction left unmatched.

The table lists this clonotype with many counts. The V gene is TRBV7-8, the J gene TRBJ2-1; 10 nucleotides agree with TRBD2. The J segment lost 10 bases and the V segment lost 1 base, leaving 10 bases of the junction unmatched. CDR3 length: 16 residues. Germline V gives CDR1 SGHVS, CDR2 FQNEAQ. In DNA, the CDR3 is TGTGCCAGCAGCTTAGGTCCGAGCGGGGGGGCAAGCGAGCAGTTCTTC. Amino acid sequence: CASSLGPSGGASEQFF. The full variable domain, rest sourced from reference TRBV7-8 and TRBJ2-1, is GAGVSQSPRYKVAKRGQDVALRCDPISGHVSLFWYQQALGQGPEFLTYFQNEAQLDKSGLPSDRFFAERPEGSVSTLKIQRTQQEDSAVYLCASSLGPSGGASEQFFGPGTRLTVL.

This chain connects TRBV30 to TRBJ2-7; the D is unclear. There are 14 residues in the CDR3. Germline-derived CDR1 and CDR2 are GTSNPN and SVGIG (reference sequence). Trimming shortened V by 1 base and J by 0 bases, and 10 bases separated the two germline ends. The CDR3 region is CAWSGSDVSYEQYF. The CDR3 nucleotides read TGTGCCTGGAGTGGTTCAGATGTCTCCTACGAGCAGTACTTC.

This clonotype was detected only a few times. The chain carries TRBV14 and TRBJ1-3; 9 nucleotides line up with TRBD1. This CDR3 has 17 residues. Germline V CDR1 and CDR2: SGHDN, FVKESK. Losses at the gene ends were 4 bases for V and 4 bases for J; bases not matched to a gene: 11. The CDR3 reads CASSPLTGGTYGNTIYF. As DNA, the CDR3 is TGTGCCAGCAGCCCACTGACAGGGGGGACCTACGGAAACACCATATATTTT.

The rearrangement uses TRBV6-1 and TRBJ2-1; D is possibly TRBD2 (5 bases). The CDR3 contains 15 residues. The germline V gene has CDR1 MNHNS and CDR2 SASEGT. Deletions cut 4 bases from V and 2 bases from J, with 12 bases between. CDR3 DNA: TGTGCCAGCAGTGCCGGACGGACTGCCTACAATGAGCAGTTCTTC. Translating gives CASSAGRTAYNEQFF.

This clonotype was observed at least ten times. The CDR3 is CASSLGPGADTQYF. CDR3 DNA sequence: TGTGCCAGCAGCTTAGGCCCAGGGGCTGATACGCAGTATTTT. The chain uses TRBV7-2 and TRBJ2-3; possible D gene TRBD1, 6 bases. The germline V gene has CDR1 SGHTA and CDR2 FQGNSA. This CDR3 comprises 14 residues. The V and J ends lost 1 base and 6 bases respectively, with 11 bases between them.

The chain links TRBV18 to TRBJ2-7; D not certain. This CDR3 has 14 residues. Between the trimmed V and J ends, which lost 0 bases and 0 bases, there was a span of 6 bases. Germline CDR1 reads KGHSH; CDR2 reads LQKENI. The CDR3 here is CASSPPVSSYEQYF. CDR3 coding DNA: TGTGCCAGCTCACCACCGGTGTCCTCCTACGAGCAGTACTTC.

This clonotype appeared many times. V usage is TRBV9 and J usage is TRBJ1-1; TRBD1 matches at 7 bases. The CDR3 is made up of 14 amino acids. V shed 0 bases and J 9 bases; nucleotides not matched to a gene: 8. Looked up from germline, CDR1 is SGDLS and CDR2 is YYNGEE. In DNA, the CDR3 is TGTGCCAGCAGCGTAGACTCATGGGACAGTCAAGCTTTCTTT. Its translation: CASSVDSWDSQAFF.

This clonotype has only a few counts. This chain uses TRBV5-6 with TRBJ1-2; D gene ambiguous. Germline-derived CDR1 and CDR2 are SGHDT and YYEEEE. The CDR3 extends over 12 amino acids. V was shortened by 1 base and J by 5 bases, with 6 bases between the two germline ends. CDR3 sequence: CASSLRLYGYTF. The DNA of the CDR3 is TGTGCCAGCAGCTTGAGGCTTTATGGCTACACCTTC. Looking up the rest from reference TRBV5-6 and TRBJ1-2 gives the full variable domain: DAGVTQSPTHLIKTRGQQVTLRCSPKSGHDTVSWYQQALGQGPQFIFQYYEEEERQRGNFPDRFSGHQFPNYSSELNVNALLLGDSALYLCASSLRLYGYTFGSGTRLTVV.